This T cell receptor beta chain was recovered during a study of response to subunit inactivated influenza vaccine. Whole-study results and caveats: It was the authors' suggestion that each seasonal influenza vaccination recruits few new T cells.

MiXCR was run by TCRdb on the RT-PCR reads, yielding one entry per CDR3 protein. This table holds some 640,000 distinct CDR3 sequences, approximately 15% found once. In its sample, this clonotype was seen a few times. Its cognate antigen is unknown. V was shortened by 4 bases and J by 0 bases, with 10 bases between the two germline ends. CDR3 length equals 13 residues. Germline loops: CDR1 SQVTM, CDR2 ANQGSEA. The sample in question was PBMCs from blood, obtained roughly 2 weeks before vaccination. This rearrangement joins TRBV29-1 to TRBJ2-7; D might be TRBD2 (6 bases). The clonotype comes from a man aged 45-60 years who received an inactivated influenza vaccine. CDR3 in DNA: TGCAGCGTTGCGGGACTCCACTCCTACGAGCAGTACTTC. Translated: CSVAGLHSYEQYF.